The rows below give T cell receptor beta chains drawn from one sample of a study of shared clonotypes between healthy human individuals. Clones were read by immunoSEQ multiplex PCR, and TCRdb kept only the in-frame ones, dropping some. The sample consists of hundreds of thousands of clones, 95% to 98% of them appearing once. The sample comprised naive CD8+ T cells sorted from blood. Receptors were obtained from a young man in good health. CDR3s include the opening cysteine and the closing phenylalanine or tryptophan. The D gene is left open where the match is weak. The size of a clone is reported for some rows only, either as once, few or many, or as a class for expanded clones.

TRBJ2-7	NA	TRBV4-2	NA	TGTGCCAGCAGCCACCTCGAGGGGTCGGACGAGCAGTACTTC	CASSHLEGSDEQYF
TRBJ2-1	NA	TRBV9	NA	TGTGCCAGCGGGAGCCCCATCAATGAGCAGTTCTTC	CASGSPINEQFF
TRBJ2-1	NA	TRBV7-6	NA	TGTGCCAGCAGCTTAGGGCCCAGGGGCGGGAGCAATGAGCAGTTCTTC	CASSLGPRGGSNEQFF
TRBJ2-6	NA	TRBV9	NA	TGTGCCAGCAGTCAAAACTCTGGGGCCAACGTCCTGACTTTC	CASSQNSGANVLTF
TRBJ2-1	NA	TRBV14	NA	TGTGCCAGCAGCCAATCCCGAGCGCCCAGCTACAATGAGCAGTTCTTC	CASSQSRAPSYNEQFF
TRBJ1-4	NA	TRBV28	NA	TGTGCCAGCAGTTTACCTCCCGGAACGAGGGAAAAACTGTTTTTT	CASSLPPGTREKLFF
TRBJ2-7	NA	TRBV4-1	once	TGCGCCAGCAGCCAAGATCGTCCAGGAGGGCCCTACGAGCAGTACTTC	CASSQDRPGGPYEQYF
TRBJ1-1	NA	TRBV7-9	NA	TGTGCCAGCACCTCTGGAGATGGGAAAACTGAAGCTTTCTTT	CASTSGDGKTEAFF
TRBJ2-5	NA	TRBV12-5	NA	TGTGCTAGTGCCAAACGCGGGACAGACCTAGAACAAGAGACCCAGTACTTC	CASAKRGTDLEQETQYF
TRBJ1-1	NA	TRBV6-6	NA	TGTGCCAGCACGTACTCGGTTCAGGGCACTGAAGCTTTCTTT	CASTYSVQGTEAFF
TRBJ1-5	NA	TRBV5-8	NA	TGTGCCAGCAGCTTGTATACGCGACCCCAGCATTTT	CASSLYTRPQHF
TRBJ2-7	NA	TRBV28	NA	TGTGCCAGCAGTCCTCGGGGGAGCTCCTACGAGCAGTACTTC	CASSPRGSSYEQYF
TRBJ2-5	NA	TRBV14	NA	TGTGCCAGCAGCCGGTTCCCGCAGGGAACTCGGCAAGAGACCCAGTACTTC	CASSRFPQGTRQETQYF
TRBJ2-3	NA	TRBV15	NA	TGTGCCACCAGCAGAGAAGGGACGTTGGGAGATACGCAGTATTTT	CATSREGTLGDTQYF
TRBJ2-7	NA	TRBV4-1	NA	TGCGCCAGCAGCCAAGATCCTAGCTTCGTCAACGAGCAGTACTTC	CASSQDPSFVNEQYF
TRBJ2-1	NA	TRBV11-2	NA	TGTGCCAGCAGCTTAACCGGGACCTACAATGAGCAGTTCTTC	CASSLTGTYNEQFF
TRBJ2-2	TRBD1	TRBV5-4	NA	TGTGCCAGCAGCGATCTTGGGACAGGGGTAACCGGGGAGCTGTTTTTT	CASSDLGTGVTGELFF
TRBJ2-1	TRBD1	TRBV9	NA	TGTGCCAGCAGCGTAGGACAGGGGTTTAACAATGAGCAGTTCTTC	CASSVGQGFNNEQFF
TRBJ2-7	NA	TRBV2	NA	TGTGCCAGCAGTGAAGCGCAGGGAAGGTTCTACGAGCAGTACTTC	CASSEAQGRFYEQYF
TRBJ2-7	NA	TRBV9	NA	TGTGCCAGCAGCCCAACGGGGATGAGCTCCTACGAGCAGTACTTC	CASSPTGMSSYEQYF
TRBJ2-7	NA	TRBV28	once	TGTGCCAGCAGTTCTGTGGGACGGTGGGGGGACGAGCAGTACTTC	CASSSVGRWGDEQYF
TRBJ2-1	NA	TRBV27	NA	TGTGCCAGCAGTCCCCTAGGTGTCGCACCGACCACCTACAATGAGCAGTTCTTC	CASSPLGVAPTTYNEQFF
TRBJ2-5	TRBD2	TRBV7-3	NA	TGTGCCAGCAGCCCCGGACTAGCGGGAGGGTTCGGGGAGACCCAGTACTTC	CASSPGLAGGFGETQYF
TRBJ2-4	TRBD1	TRBV2	NA	TGTGCCAGCAGTGAGGGACAGGGGGTCCAAAACATTCAGTACTTC	CASSEGQGVQNIQYF
TRBJ2-6	TRBD1	TRBV15	once	TGTGCCACCAGCAGAGGAGAGGACAGGGGCTCTGGGGCCAACGTCCTGACTTTC	CATSRGEDRGSGANVLTF